This T cell receptor beta chain was captured in a study of a mutant IDH1 vaccine in newly diagnosed glioma. Turning to the study itself: Patients began vaccination 4-6 weeks after radiotherapy alone, or with temozolomide cycles. Of treated patients, roughly 62% were men and about 38% women, averaging about 40 years. Before enrollment, patients got radiotherapy alone, temozolomide alone, or mostly the combination. Visit V12 was scheduled at week 35 and visit V13 at week 47.

On this clone itself: Its specificity is not known.

The time point here: week 47, end of study. Every vaccine dose comprised 300 ug of mutant IDH1 20-mer peptide plus topical imiquimod. Trimming took off 3 bases at V and 7 bases at J, with 10 bases between the two ends. Germline V lookup: CDR1 MNHEY, CDR2 SMNVEV (reference sequence). This CDR3 is built from 13 residues. Generated by immunoSEQ multiplex PCR, the TCRdb table keeps only in-frame clones and is missing some. The data hold around 61,000 clones, with about 79% observed a single time. The chain combines TRBV27 with TRBJ2-1; possible D gene TRBD2, 5 bases. The clonotype comes from a man in his forties or fifties with glioma. The material sequenced was PBMCs, taken from a glioma patient whose treatment included an IDH1 peptide vaccine. CDR3 loop: CASSFRGRNEQFF. The DNA of the CDR3 is TGTGCCAGCAGTTTCCGGGGTAGGAATGAGCAGTTCTTC.